This is a list of T cell receptor beta chains from one sample in a study of OX40 agonist ivuxolimab in advanced cancers. Clones were sequenced by immunoSEQ multiplex PCR, and TCRdb holds only the in-frame ones, with some missing. The sample carries around 76,000 clones, 70% to 90% recorded once. The specimen comprised CD4+ or CD8+ T cells sorted from blood, sampled in a trial of the OX40 agonist ivuxolimab. These receptor sequences come from an adult with an advanced solid tumor such as melanoma, head and neck, liver or kidney cancer. Each CDR3 is given with its conserved first and last residue. A D gene is named only where the DNA matches it firmly. The size entry is marked missing in some rows and otherwise reads once, few, many or a size class.

>-|TRBV28|TRBD1|TRBJ1-2
CASSFPSGTGGPHTF
>-|TRBV4-3|TRBD1|TRBJ1-2
CASSQHRTGGYGYTF
>-|TRBV2|TRBD1|TRBJ1-2
CASRSGGTNYGYTF
>-|TRBV7-7|TRBD2|TRBJ2-1
CASSPDGGEYNEQFF
>-|TRBV19|-|TRBJ2-7
CASSIGQGNLYEQYF
>-|TRBV5-6|-|TRBJ1-1
CASSLGVRPEAFF
>few|TRBV30|TRBD1|TRBJ1-6
CAWSSDRNSPLHF
>-|TRBV5-6|-|TRBJ2-1
CASSPMGVYGGEQFF
>once|TRBV4-1|TRBD1|TRBJ1-1
CASSQGRFGTGRSEAFF
>once|TRBV19|-|TRBJ1-6
CASSVGVGSPLHF
>-|TRBV7-9|-|TRBJ2-7
CASSLLAQSYEQYF
>-|TRBV7-2|-|TRBJ1-5
CASSRDSPRGNQPQHF
>-|TRBV4-3|-|TRBJ2-2
CASSQGVRGDTGELFF
>-|TRBV7-6|-|TRBJ1-1
CASSLIGENTEAFF
>-|TRBV18|-|TRBJ2-7
CASSPMPSYEQYF
>-|TRBV9|-|TRBJ2-7
CASSEGQRIRSYEQYF
>-|TRBV2|-|TRBJ2-5
CASRGTRGESETQYF
>-|TRBV28|-|TRBJ1-2
CASSSTGRLYGYTF
>-|TRBV6-5|-|TRBJ1-1
CASSYSRGGRTEAFF
>-|TRBV5-1|-|TRBJ1-3
CASSSTTNTIYF
>-|TRBV5-6|TRBD1|TRBJ1-1
CASSLQGVGTEAFF
>-|TRBV7-2|-|TRBJ2-7
CASSLEGAGGGEQYF
>-|TRBV5-1|-|TRBJ1-5
CASRPSSSGQPQHF
>-|TRBV2|TRBD1|TRBJ1-5
CASSARGRGGNQPQHF
>-|TRBV18|-|TRBJ1-1
CASSPLQGYTEAFF
>-|TRBV29-1|-|TRBJ2-7
CSVRTVFDEQYF
>-|TRBV5-8|TRBD1|TRBJ1-4
CASSSPGQASTNEKLFF
>-|TRBV2|-|TRBJ1-1
CASSGIHTEAFF
>once|TRBV7-9|-|TRBJ1-5
CASSPQGRNQPQHF
>-|TRBV28|-|TRBJ1-4
CASAGDATNEKLFF
>-|TRBV6-5|-|TRBJ2-7
CASSYDRSLYEQYF
>-|TRBV5-1|-|TRBJ2-5
CASSLMGFRKNQETQYF
>-|TRBV7-8|-|TRBJ1-6
CASSPYSSGSPLHF
>-|TRBV18|-|TRBJ1-1
CASSPSGGENTEAFF
>-|TRBV6-5|-|TRBJ1-2
CASSYTGTGYGYTF
>-|TRBV19|TRBD1|TRBJ1-1
CASSEQTGGPDTEAFF
>-|TRBV27|TRBD2|TRBJ2-2
CASSLRGTSGELFF
>-|TRBV4-1|-|TRBJ2-4
CASGGGAGNIQYF
>once|TRBV7-3|-|TRBJ2-3
CASSTDGGRFDTQYF
>-|TRBV18|-|TRBJ1-5
CASSSDTSNQPQHF
>-|TRBV11-1|-|TRBJ2-3
CASSLDWGTDTQYF